The 17 T cell receptor beta chains below all came from one sample that was sequenced in a study of T cell repertoires in cytomegalovirus infection. These TCRs' antigens remain unknown. TCRdb used MiXCR to reprocess the reads, holding one entry per CDR3 protein. The profile shows about 770,000 distinct CDR3 sequences, around 29% of them singletons. This specimen was cultured CD8+ T cells from PBMCs, taken from culture after CMV antigen stimulation. The receptor source for this set is a human donor in good health (CMV status not recorded). Some clones in this sample may be carry-over from other donors' samples.

This chain connects TRBV5-4 to TRBJ1-1; tentative D call: TRBD1 (6 bases). The CDR3 sequence is 13 residues long. Looked up from germline, CDR1 is SGHNT and CDR2 is YYREEE (reference sequence). V lost 7 bases to trimming and J lost 5 bases, with 15 bases between them. The CDR3 sequence: CASGPYRETEAFF. The CDR3 region has the DNA TGTGCCAGCGGCCCTTACAGGGAAACTGAAGCTTTCTTT.

V usage is TRBV4-1 and J usage is TRBJ2-3; 9 bases match TRBD1. From germline, CDR1 is MGHRA and CDR2 YSYEKL. The ends lost 4 bases at V and 5 bases at J; junction bases unmatched: 16. This CDR3 comprises 18 residues. CDR3 nucleotide sequence: TGCGCCAGCAGCCTCGGGGGACAGGGAAGATACACAGGAGATACGCAGTATTTT. Translating gives CASSLGGQGRYTGDTQYF.

The rearrangement links TRBV7-9 to TRBJ1-1, with 7 nucleotides matching TRBD1. Unmatched junction bases numbered 13, after V lost 4 bases and J lost 5 bases. There are 16 residues in the CDR3. The germline V gene has CDR1 SEHNR and CDR2 FQNEAQ (reference sequence). The CDR3 loop is CASSSTRQGTNTEAFF. CDR3 nucleotide sequence: TGTGCCAGCAGCTCAACTAGACAGGGTACAAATACTGAAGCTTTCTTT.

This clonotype was found a few times. The V and J genes are TRBV11-2 and TRBJ2-2, with D possibly matching TRBD1 (5 bases). Trimming removed 5 bases at V and 8 bases at J, with 15 bases between. Germline V gene data show CDR1 as SGHAT and CDR2 as FQNNGV. The CDR3 length is 14 residues. CDR3 region: CASSPPQVGGELFF. The CDR3 nucleotides are TGTGCCAGCAGCCCTCCACAGGTCGGGGGGGAGCTGTTTTTT.

The J gene is TRBJ2-2, the V gene TRBV20-1; D is undetermined. The CDR3 spans 15 residues. The germline gives CDR1 DFQATT, CDR2 SNEGSKA (reference sequence). The ends were cut back, 4 bases at V and 3 bases at J, with 15 bases in the middle. The DNA for the CDR3 is TGCAGTGCTAAAGATCTGGCCAGCCACACCGGGGAGCTGTTTTTT. Encoded protein: CSAKDLASHTGELFF.

This clonotype was detected only a few times. The chain is built from TRBV5-4 and TRBJ2-3; D might be TRBD1 (6 bases). Per germline, CDR1 SGHNT and CDR2 YYREEE (reference sequence). The CDR3 has 13 residues. V dropped 4 bases and J dropped 5 bases, with 11 bases sitting between them. CDR3 sequence reads: CASSPDSVDTQYF. The CDR3 region has the DNA TGTGCCAGCAGCCCGGACAGCGTAGATACGCAGTATTTT.

In this sample, this clonotype turned up a few times. This chain connects TRBV12-3 or TRBV12-4 to TRBJ1-4, with TRBD1 matching over 7 bases. This CDR3 is 14 amino acids long. After removal of 4 bases from V and 4 bases from J, the junction contained 3 bases not matched to a gene. CDR3 DNA: TGTGCCAGCAGTTCCAGGGGGTTTAATGAAAAACTGTTTTTT. The encoded protein is CASSSRGFNEKLFF.

The genes are TRBV19 and TRBJ1-2; D gene ambiguous. V was shortened by 3 bases and J by 5 bases, with 16 bases between the two germline ends. The germline CDR1 and CDR2 sequences are LNHDA and SQIVND (reference sequence). The CDR3 is 15 amino acids. The CDR3 region has the DNA TGTGCCAGTAGTATCCCTACGTCCTGGGAGTATGGCTACACCTTC. Its translation is CASSIPTSWEYGYTF. Full variable domain (rest looked up from reference TRBV19 and TRBJ1-2): DGGITQSPKYLFRKEGQNVTLSCEQNLNHDAMYWYRQDPGQGLRLIYYSQIVNDFQKGDIAEGYSVSREKKESFPLTVTSAQKNPTAFYLCASSIPTSWEYGYTFGSGTRLTVV.

The rearrangement joins TRBV12-3 or TRBV12-4 to TRBJ1-5; D gene unclear. CDR3 size: 12 residues. V lost 7 bases to trimming and J lost 6 bases, with 10 bases between them. CDR3 loop: CASTTMGQPQHF. CDR3 coding DNA: TGTGCCAGCACCACAATGGGTCAGCCCCAGCATTTT.

This clonotype was seen a handful of times. The chain employs TRBV6-5 and TRBJ2-6; TRBD1 or TRBD2 may be the D gene (5 bases each). V was shortened by 4 bases and J by 4 bases, with 11 bases between the two germline ends. Germline-derived CDR1 and CDR2 are MNHEY and SVGAGI. CDR3 length: 15 amino acids. The CDR3 nucleotides read TGTGCCAGCAGTTGGGACCTAGGGGGGGCCAACGTCCTGACTTTC. Translation: CASSWDLGGANVLTF.

Concerning this clonotype: The junction and the germline gene differ at one end; a read error may be behind it. The V and J genes are TRBV7-4 and TRBJ1-2; 8 bases map to TRBD1. From germline, CDR1 is SGHVT and CDR2 SQSDAQ. This CDR3 comprises 13 residues. Here the CDR3 DNA reads TGTGTCAGCACCCTGACAGGGGCTTATGGCTACACCTTC. It specifies CVSTLTGAYGYTF.

The chain is built from TRBV19 and TRBJ1-2, with D possibly matching TRBD1 (6 bases). The germline V gene has CDR1 LNHDA and CDR2 SQIVND (reference sequence). The CDR3 is made up of 15 amino acids. V was shortened by 7 bases and J by 7 bases, with 22 bases between the two germline ends. CDR3 bases: TGTGCCAGTATGGGCAGGGGAGTCACTCTTGGTGGCTACACCTTC. Translating gives CASMGRGVTLGGYTF.

This chain joins TRBV7-9 and TRBJ2-2; possible D gene TRBD2, 7 bases. V lost 5 bases, J lost 6 bases, and 22 bases lay in between. Germline lookup yields CDR1 SEHNR and CDR2 FQNEAQ (reference sequence). This CDR3 is built from 17 residues. This CDR3 reads CASSPQLLGGAPGELFF. As DNA, the CDR3 is TGTGCCAGCAGCCCCCAACTCTTGGGGGGGGCCCCCGGGGAGCTGTTTTTT.

Only a few counts were recorded for this clonotype. The V gene is TRBV7-2, the J gene TRBJ2-2, with TRBD1 matching over 11 bases. Germline V CDR1 and CDR2: SGHTA, FQGNSA. There are 15 residues in the CDR3. The V gene end was trimmed by 5 bases and the J gene end by 7 bases; junction bases not matched to a gene: 6. DNA for the CDR3: TGTGCCAGCAGCCCCCGGGACAGGGGGGGCGGGGAGCTGTTTTTT. Translating gives CASSPRDRGGGELFF.

V gene TRBV19 combines with J gene TRBJ1-5; no clear D. This CDR3 region has 16 residues. The ends were cut back, 3 bases at V and 6 bases at J, with 18 bases in the middle. CDR1 and CDR2 from the germline V gene are LNHDA and SQIVND (reference sequence). CDR3 nucleotide sequence: TGTGCCAGTAGTATTTCTATTCCGGGTCGGGGTCAGCCCCAGCATTTT. This encodes CASSISIPGRGQPQHF.

The CDR3, as DNA: TGTGCCAGCAGCGACCCTGTGGGGGGGAAAAGCCGCCTTGTAGAGCCCCAGCATTTT. Protein product: CASSDPVGGKSRLVEPQHF. The chain employs TRBV2 and TRBJ1-5, with D tentatively TRBD1 (5 bases). Germline V CDR1 and CDR2: SNHLY, FYNNEI. The V and J ends lost 6 bases and 8 bases respectively, with 32 bases between them. The CDR3 contains 19 residues.

This chain uses TRBV27 with TRBJ1-1; a possible D gene is TRBD1 (5 bases). The CDR3 totals 15 residues. CDR1 and CDR2 (germline): MNHEY, SMNVEV (reference sequence). V was clipped by 5 bases and J by 0 bases, with 13 bases between them. The CDR3 region has the DNA TGTGCCAGCAGTATGCCCGGGACGGTGAACACTGAAGCTTTCTTT. As protein: CASSMPGTVNTEAFF.